These 29 T cell receptor beta chains were all obtained from the same sample, sequenced in a study of identical twins' blood T cells. MiXCR, run by TCRdb on the 5' RACE reads, gives a single entry per CDR3 protein. This table has roughly 380,000 distinct CDR3 sequences, 25% to 35% appearing once. The sample was PBMCs. The origin of the receptors is a woman between 18 and 49 years old in good health.

The chain recombines TRBV20-1 with TRBJ1-1; TRBD1 matches 7 bases. This CDR3 has 13 residues. Germline V gene data show CDR1 as DFQATT and CDR2 as SNEGSKA (reference sequence). With V trimmed by 4 bases and J by 5 bases, 7 bases remained unmatched. In nucleotides, the CDR3 is TGCAGTGCTAAACAGGGGTTAGGGACTGAAGCTTTCTTT. Translating gives CSAKQGLGTEAFF.

This clonotype was counted only a few times. The DNA for the CDR3 is TGTGCCAGCAGCCAAGCGGTCGGGACCCAGTACTTC. Translated, it gives CASSQAVGTQYF. The V and J genes are TRBV3-1 and TRBJ2-5; no clear D. The CDR3 totals 12 residues. Trimming pared 1 base from V and 7 bases from J, leaving 7 bases between. Germline loops: CDR1 LGHDT, CDR2 YNNKEL (reference sequence).

This chain joins TRBV11-1 and TRBJ1-2; D is possibly TRBD1 (5 bases). The CDR3 has 13 amino acids. The V and J ends lost 2 bases and 4 bases respectively, with 8 bases between them. The germline V gene encodes CDR1 SGHAT and CDR2 FQDESV (reference sequence). The CDR3 sequence: CASSLWGLYGYTF. The CDR3 region has the DNA TGTGCCAGCAGCTTATGGGGCCTCTATGGCTACACCTTC. Drawing the rest from reference TRBV11-1 and TRBJ1-2, the complete variable domain is EAEVAQSPRYKITEKSQAVAFWCDPISGHATLYWYRQILGQGPELLVQFQDESVVDDSQLPKDRFSAERLKGVDSTLKIQPAELGDSAMYLCASSLWGLYGYTFGSGTRLTVV.

This clonotype was seen a handful of times. The chain recombines TRBV6-2 or TRBV6-3 with TRBJ2-7; D possibly uses TRBD1 or TRBD2 (5 bases each). Trimming stripped 5 bases from V and 0 bases from J, with 11 bases between. There are 14 residues in the CDR3. Germline CDR1 is MNHEY and CDR2 is SVGEGT. CDR3 DNA sequence: TGTGCCAGCAGTACCCCTGGGACCTCCTACGAGCAGTACTTC. Translation gives CASSTPGTSYEQYF.

This clonotype showed up just a few times. The gene calls are TRBV7-2 and TRBJ2-7; 12 nucleotides align to TRBD2. After removal of 4 bases from V and 4 bases from J, the junction contained 5 bases not matched to a gene. The CDR3 consists of 15 residues. The germline V gene encodes CDR1 SGHTA and CDR2 FQGNSA. This chain's CDR3 is CASSSSLAGGYEQYF. In DNA, the CDR3 is TGTGCCAGCAGCTCGTCCCTAGCGGGGGGGTACGAGCAGTACTTC. Drawing the rest from reference TRBV7-2 and TRBJ2-7, the complete variable domain is GAGVSQSPSNKVTEKGKDVELRCDPISGHTALYWYRQSLGQGLEFLIYFQGNSAPDKSGLPSDRFSAERTGGSVSTLTIQRTQQEDSAVYLCASSSSLAGGYEQYFGPGTRLTVT.

This clonotype was counted between two and nine times. The CDR3 protein is CSASGLGGNTIYF. The CDR3 DNA sequence: TGCAGTGCTAGTGGGCTCGGAGGAAACACCATATATTTT. The chain uses TRBV20-1 and TRBJ1-3; no clear D gene. CDR1 DFQATT and CDR2 SNEGSKA come from the germline V gene (reference sequence). The CDR3 runs 13 residues. V shed 3 bases and J shed 4 bases, with 10 bases lying between them.

This clonotype was seen a handful of times. The J gene is TRBJ1-1, the V gene TRBV25-1; D gene unclear. Trimming removed 4 bases at V and 1 base at J, with 10 bases between. The CDR3 loop spans 14 amino acids. The germline V gene encodes CDR1 MGHDK and CDR2 SYGVNS. In nucleotides, the CDR3 is TGTGCCAGCAGTGCCCTGGACGGGAACACTGAAGCTTTCTTT. This sequence encodes CASSALDGNTEAFF.

The rearrangement uses TRBV11-2 and TRBJ2-3, with D unclear. Germline V gives CDR1 SGHAT, CDR2 FQNNGV. There are 14 residues in the CDR3. Trimming stripped 5 bases from V and 5 bases from J, with 14 bases between. Here the CDR3 DNA reads TGTGCCAGCAGCCAAGGGTCTTTCGGAGATACGCAGTATTTT. Protein sequence: CASSQGSFGDTQYF.

This clonotype is a singleton in its sample. A read error may account for a junction end that differs from germline. The V call is TRBV7-8, the J call TRBJ1-1, with D tentatively TRBD1 (5 bases). Looked up from germline, CDR1 is SGHVS and CDR2 is FQNEAQ. CDR3 length: 13 residues. CDR3 in DNA: TGTGTCAGCAGCTTACAGGCGTTCGGGGAAGCTTTCTTT. It is translated as CVSSLQAFGEAFF.

The chain combines TRBV12-3 or TRBV12-4 with TRBJ1-2; unclear D gene. The V end was cut by 5 bases, the J end by 4 bases, with 14 bases between. This CDR3 spans 14 amino acids. CDR3 nucleotides: TGTGCCAGCAGTCAATGGGAGGGCACCTATGGCTACACCTTC. This gives the protein CASSQWEGTYGYTF.

The V gene is TRBV20-1, the J gene TRBJ2-3, with D perhaps matching TRBD1 (6 bases). Trimming stripped 6 bases from V and 9 bases from J, with 22 bases between. The length of the CDR3 is 14 residues. Germline V gene lookup returns CDR1 DFQATT and CDR2 SNEGSKA (reference sequence). CDR3 sequence (DNA): TGCAGTGCCCAGGGGCGAGCGGCAGGTATCACGCAGTATTTT. Translating it yields CSAQGRAAGITQYF.

There are many counts of this clonotype. Germline is not matched at one junction end, which may reflect a read error. This chain uses TRBV28 with TRBJ2-1; the D gene is possibly TRBD2 (6 bases). The length of the CDR3 is 13 residues. CDR1 is MDHEN, CDR2 SYDVKM, per germline. CDR3 in DNA: TGTGCCAGCAGTTCGCAGGGAGGAAGGGTCCACTCTTTC. Encoded protein: CASSSQGGRVHSF.

The CDR3 DNA sequence: TGTGCCACCAGCAGATTCATAGCGGAGGGGAGAGATACGCAGTATTTT. Its protein is CATSRFIAEGRDTQYF. The chain is built from TRBV15 and TRBJ2-3; D perhaps matches TRBD2 (6 bases). The CDR3 is made up of 16 amino acids. CDR1 and CDR2 from the germline V gene are LNHNV and YYDKDF (reference sequence). V was trimmed by 2 bases and J by 5 bases, leaving 17 bases between them.

In its sample, this clonotype was seen a few times. The gene calls are TRBV3-1 and TRBJ2-1, with TRBD1 matching 11 bases. Germline V CDR1 and CDR2: LGHDT, YNNKEL (reference sequence). The CDR3 spans 15 residues. Trimming took 4 bases from V and 4 from J; bases not matched to a gene: 3. The DNA for the CDR3 is TGTGCCAGCAGCCCCGGGACAGGGGGTTACAATGAGCAGTTCTTC. Translated, it gives CASSPGTGGYNEQFF.

This clonotype has only one observation. This chain links TRBV7-2 with TRBJ1-2; D remains ambiguous. V was trimmed by 5 bases and J by 8 bases, leaving 21 bases between them. Per germline, CDR1 SGHTA and CDR2 FQGNSA. The CDR3 extends over 15 amino acids. In DNA form, the CDR3 reads TGTGCCAGCAGCGTAGTCGGTGGACCAACCAGGGGCTACACCTTC. Translation gives CASSVVGGPTRGYTF. The whole variable domain, filled in from reference TRBV7-2 and TRBJ1-2, reads GAGVSQSPSNKVTEKGKDVELRCDPISGHTALYWYRQSLGQGLEFLIYFQGNSAPDKSGLPSDRFSAERTGGSVSTLTIQRTQQEDSAVYLCASSVVGGPTRGYTFGSGTRLTVV.

V gene TRBV19 combines with J gene TRBJ2-2; possibly TRBD1 or TRBD2 for D (5 bases each). The CDR3 has 14 residues. Trimming pared 3 bases from V and 13 bases from J, leaving 18 bases between. Germline values: CDR1 LNHDA, CDR2 SQIVND (reference sequence). The CDR3 bases are TGTGCCAGTAGTATCCCGGGACCCCAGGCCGGGCTGTTTTTT. Translation: CASSIPGPQAGLFF.

This clonotype was seen more than once but under ten times. The chain employs TRBV25-1 and TRBJ2-7, with TRBD2 matching 9 bases. The CDR3 runs to 14 residues. V lost 5 bases and J lost 6; bases outside the gene matches: 8. In germline, CDR1 is MGHDK, CDR2 SYGVNS. CDR3 bases: TGTGCCAGCAGTTACGGTAGCGGGAGTCTCGAGCAGTACTTC. Translating gives CASSYGSGSLEQYF.

This clonotype came up once. The chain uses TRBV6-5 and TRBJ2-2; 9 bases are shared with TRBD1. Germline assignment: CDR1 MNHEY and CDR2 SVGAGI. The CDR3 covers 16 residues. Trimming took 2 bases from V and 4 from J; bases not matched to a gene: 5. In nucleotides, the CDR3 is TGTGCCAGCAGTTACAGGACAGGGGCGTCCACCGGGGAGCTGTTTTTT. It translates to CASSYRTGASTGELFF.

This clonotype was seen a few times. This chain joins TRBV20-1 and TRBJ1-4; 8 bases match TRBD1. Per germline, CDR1 DFQATT and CDR2 SNEGSKA (reference sequence). The V gene end was trimmed by 6 bases and the J gene end by 10 bases; junction bases not matched to a gene: 10. The CDR3 is made up of 13 amino acids. The CDR3 DNA reads as TGCAGTGCCGCAGGGGGCGCTTTCGGAAAACTGTTTTTT. Translated: CSAAGGAFGKLFF.

Only a few counts were recorded for this clonotype. At one end, the junction sequence differs from germline, possibly due to a read error. The chain uses TRBV14 and TRBJ2-1; 8 bases are a match to TRBD2. CDR1 SGHDN and CDR2 FVKESK come from the germline V gene. The CDR3 is 15 amino acids. The CDR3 is CASSQAGVFYNEQFF. The CDR3 DNA follows: TGTGCCAGCAGTCAAGCGGGAGTTTTCTACAATGAGCAGTTCTTC. The whole variable domain, filled in from reference TRBV14 and TRBJ2-1, reads EAGVTQFPSHSVIEKGQTVTLRCDPISGHDNLYWYRRVMGKEIKFLLHFVKESKQDESGMPNNRFLAERTGGTYSTLKVQPAELEDSGVYFCASSQAGVFYNEQFFGPGTRLTVL.

The gene calls are TRBV3-1 and TRBJ1-2; possibly TRBD1 for D (6 bases). There are 14 residues in the CDR3. Germline CDR1 reads LGHDT; CDR2 reads YNNKEL (reference sequence). V lost 4 bases and J lost 8, with 17 bases in between. CDR3 coding DNA: TGTGCCAGCAGCCCCTTGGGGACACTCAGCGGCTACACCTTC. This translates into CASSPLGTLSGYTF.

The CDR3 is CASSQFRGTEAFF. For the CDR3, the DNA is TGTGCCAGCAGCCAGTTCCGGGGCACTGAAGCTTTCTTT. The rearrangement links TRBV3-1 to TRBJ1-1; D call uncertain. This CDR3 spans 13 amino acids. Germline lookup yields CDR1 LGHDT and CDR2 YNNKEL (reference sequence). V was pared by 3 bases and J by 4 bases, with 9 bases between.

The gene calls are TRBV7-2 and TRBJ2-7; no definite D call. Per germline, CDR1 SGHTA and CDR2 FQGNSA. The CDR3 extends over 15 amino acids. With 5 bases removed from V and 2 bases from J, the gap between germline ends came to 16 bases. The CDR3 region has the DNA TGTGCCAGCAGCCTAATACCTATTTTTACCTACGAGCAGTACTTC. Its translation: CASSLIPIFTYEQYF.

The rearrangement uses TRBV29-1 and TRBJ1-2; no firm D call. The germline gives CDR1 SQVTM, CDR2 ANQGSEA. The length of the CDR3 is 14 residues. Trimming cost V 2 bases and J 6 bases, with 16 bases left between them. The CDR3 loop is CSVETAPGKHGYTF. The CDR3 coding sequence is TGCAGCGTTGAAACGGCCCCAGGCAAACATGGCTACACCTTC.

The rearrangement joins TRBV18 to TRBJ1-1, with D possibly TRBD1 on 6 matching bases. Germline CDR1 reads KGHSH; CDR2 reads LQKENI. The V gene lost 1 base and the J gene lost 1 base, with 16 bases spanning the gap. This CDR3 is built from 17 residues. CDR3 region: CASSPQVGQGTNTEAFF. CDR3 nucleotide sequence: TGTGCCAGCTCACCACAGGTAGGGCAGGGGACGAACACTGAAGCTTTCTTT.

This clonotype was recorded a few times. The chain employs TRBV5-1 and TRBJ2-7; 7 bases agree with TRBD2. The CDR3 consists of 15 residues. The trim removed 5 bases at V and 3 bases at J, leaving 11 bases unmatched. Germline V gene lookup returns CDR1 SGHRS and CDR2 YFSETQ. The CDR3 sequence is CASSPGRGPYYEQYF. The DNA for the CDR3 is TGCGCCAGCAGTCCTGGGAGGGGCCCCTACTACGAGCAGTACTTC.

This clonotype was seen a few times. V usage is TRBV20-1 and J usage is TRBJ2-7, with 9 bases aligning to TRBD1. The CDR3 is made up of 14 amino acids. V trimming: 5 bases; J trimming: 2 bases; junction bases outside the gene matches: 7. Germline values: CDR1 DFQATT, CDR2 SNEGSKA (reference sequence). CDR3 DNA sequence: TGCAGTGCTTCCACCGGGACAGGGCCCTACGAGCAGTACTTC. Protein product: CSASTGTGPYEQYF.

V and J are TRBV15 and TRBJ1-2; the D is unclear. Germline values: CDR1 LNHNV, CDR2 YYDKDF (reference sequence). This CDR3 has 13 residues. V was trimmed by 0 bases and J by 5 bases, leaving 7 bases between them. The CDR3 sequence: CATSRDVAYGYTF. Here the CDR3 DNA reads TGTGCCACCAGCAGAGATGTTGCGTATGGCTACACCTTC. The whole variable domain, remainder taken from reference TRBV15 and TRBJ1-2, is DAMVIQNPRYQVTQFGKPVTLSCSQTLNHNVMYWYQQKSSQAPKLLFHYYDKDFNNEADTPDNFQSRRPNTSFCFLDIRSPGLGDTAMYLCATSRDVAYGYTFGSGTRLTVV.

This clonotype was detected a few times. The V gene is TRBV7-9, the J gene TRBJ2-1; 13 nucleotides line up with TRBD2. Looked up from germline, CDR1 is SEHNR and CDR2 is FQNEAQ (reference sequence). V shed 11 bases and J 7 bases; nucleotides not matched to a gene: 11. The CDR3 contains 15 residues. Written as DNA, the CDR3 is TGTGCCTGTTTGGTTCGGACTAGCGGGGGAAATGAGCAGTTCTTC. Its translation: CACLVRTSGGNEQFF.